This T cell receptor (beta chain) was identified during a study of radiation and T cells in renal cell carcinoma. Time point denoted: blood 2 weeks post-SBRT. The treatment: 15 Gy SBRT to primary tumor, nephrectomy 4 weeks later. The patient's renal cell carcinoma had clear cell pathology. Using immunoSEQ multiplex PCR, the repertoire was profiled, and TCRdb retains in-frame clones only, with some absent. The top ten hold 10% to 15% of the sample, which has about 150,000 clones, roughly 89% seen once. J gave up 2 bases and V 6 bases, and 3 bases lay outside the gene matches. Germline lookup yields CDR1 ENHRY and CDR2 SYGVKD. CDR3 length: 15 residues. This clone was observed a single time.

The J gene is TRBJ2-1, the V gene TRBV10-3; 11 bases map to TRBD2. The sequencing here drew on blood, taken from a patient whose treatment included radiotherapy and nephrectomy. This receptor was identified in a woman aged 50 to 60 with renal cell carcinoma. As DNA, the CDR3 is TGTGCCATCAGCCCGACTAGCGGGGCCTACAATGAGCAGTTCTTC. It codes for CAISPTSGAYNEQFF.